The 20 T cell receptor beta chains below come from one sample, sequenced in a study of cytomegalovirus exposure and HLA in healthy donors. It was with 60 Vbeta and 13 Jbeta primers that the PCR ran. Clones were sequenced by immunoSEQ multiplex PCR, and TCRdb holds only the in-frame ones, with some missing. This sample has under 150,000 clones, with 82% found just once. Sequencing was done on a sample of PBMCs. These receptors were collected from a boy aged 5-17 years in good health and CMV-seronegative.

The chain links TRBV6-1 to TRBJ2-3; D is uncertain. Germline values: CDR1 MNHNS, CDR2 SASEGT. The CDR3 is made up of 12 amino acids. V lost 4 bases, J lost 2 bases, and 4 bases lay in between. The CDR3 DNA reads as TGTGCCAGCAGTGGACACACAGATACGCAGTATTTT. Its protein is CASSGHTDTQYF.

The genes are TRBV4-1 and TRBJ2-2; TRBD2 matches at 7 bases. The CDR3 sequence is 17 residues long. CDR1 is MGHRA and CDR2 is YSYEKL in the germline V gene. The V segment lost 2 bases and the J segment 7 bases; nucleotides outside the gene matches: 13. CDR3 residues: CASSQRSGREQGGELFF. DNA of the CDR3: TGCGCCAGCAGCCAAAGGAGTGGGCGGGAGCAAGGCGGGGAGCTGTTTTTT.

The chain recombines TRBV2 with TRBJ2-7; D is ambiguous. The CDR3 totals 16 residues. V was pared by 8 bases and J by 0 bases, with 20 bases between. CDR1 and CDR2 from the germline V gene are SNHLY and FYNNEI. The CDR3 protein is CASGQPLGDPSYEQYF. The CDR3, as DNA: TGTGCCAGCGGCCAACCCCTCGGAGACCCCTCCTACGAGCAGTACTTC.

The chain uses TRBV5-1 and TRBJ2-1; 10 bases match TRBD2. After removal of 4 bases from V and 9 bases from J, the junction contained 7 bases not matched to a gene. This CDR3 region has 14 residues. Germline lookup yields CDR1 SGHRS and CDR2 YFSETQ. CDR3 sequence (DNA): TGCGCCAGCAGCCAGCGGGAGGGCGGGGTTGAGCAGTTCTTC. Translating gives CASSQREGGVEQFF.

The rearrangement uses TRBV5-6 and TRBJ1-6; the D is unclear. V was clipped by 5 bases and J by 4 bases, with 19 bases between them. The CDR3 is 17 amino acids. Germline V CDR1 and CDR2: SGHDT, YYEEEE. The CDR3 DNA reads TGTGCCAGCAGGTCCAGACCACAGAGACGATATAATTCACCCCTCCACTTT. This translates into CASRSRPQRRYNSPLHF.

This chain joins TRBV5-6 and TRBJ2-1; 8 bases align to TRBD2. The germline V gene encodes CDR1 SGHDT and CDR2 YYEEEE. The ends lost 0 bases at V and 8 bases at J; junction bases unmatched: 10. The CDR3 runs to 16 residues. The CDR3: CASSLGFSGSVHEQFF. The CDR3 bases are TGTGCCAGCAGCTTGGGTTTCAGCGGGAGCGTCCATGAGCAGTTCTTC. Full variable domain (remainder filled in from reference TRBV5-6 and TRBJ2-1): DAGVTQSPTHLIKTRGQQVTLRCSPKSGHDTVSWYQQALGQGPQFIFQYYEEEERQRGNFPDRFSGHQFPNYSSELNVNALLLGDSALYLCASSLGFSGSVHEQFFGPGTRLTVL.

This sequence joins TRBV7-9 and TRBJ2-2, with a tentative D call TRBD1 (6 bases). With 3 bases removed from V and 2 bases from J, the gap between germline ends came to 10 bases. The germline V gene encodes CDR1 SEHNR and CDR2 FQNEAQ (reference sequence). The CDR3 spans 15 residues. For the CDR3, the DNA is TGTGCCAGCAGCTTTACGACAGGAAACACCGGGGAGCTGTTTTTT. This translates into CASSFTTGNTGELFF.

This rearrangement joins TRBV5-4 to TRBJ2-7; the D gene is possibly TRBD2 (6 bases). This CDR3 spans 15 amino acids. Looked up from germline, CDR1 is SGHNT and CDR2 is YYREEE (reference sequence). The ends were cut back, 4 bases at V and 2 bases at J, with 16 bases in the middle. The CDR3 spells CASSPRGSGAYEQYF. Written as DNA, the CDR3 is TGTGCCAGCAGCCCGCGGGGTAGCGGAGCCTACGAGCAGTACTTC.

This clone was found a few times. The rearrangement links TRBV6-5 to TRBJ2-3, with 12 bases aligning to TRBD1. Per germline, CDR1 MNHEY and CDR2 SVGAGI. CDR3 length equals 14 residues. Trimming at V came to 6 bases and at J to 4 bases, leaving 2 bases not matched to a gene. CDR3 DNA: TGTGCCAGCAGGCGGGACAGGGGGCCAGATACGCAGTATTTT. Residues: CASRRDRGPDTQYF.

The J gene is TRBJ1-2, the V gene TRBV27; the D gene is possibly TRBD1 (6 bases). The CDR3 is 14 residues long. Germline assignment: CDR1 MNHEY and CDR2 SMNVEV (reference sequence). Trimming removed 3 bases from V and 6 bases from J, with 14 bases in between. In DNA, the CDR3 is TGTGCCAGCAGTTTCCGGGGGGCGGCAGATGGCTACACCTTC. Encoded protein: CASSFRGAADGYTF.

This chain connects TRBV6-6 to TRBJ2-7; no clear D. The CDR3 has 13 amino acids. Trimming removed 0 bases from V and 3 bases from J, with 6 bases in between. The germline V gene encodes CDR1 MNHNY and CDR2 SVGAGI (reference sequence). CDR3 loop: CASSYSSRYEQYF. The CDR3 nucleotides read TGTGCCAGCAGTTACTCGTCCCGCTACGAGCAGTACTTC.

The chain carries TRBV30 and TRBJ2-1; 9 bases are a match to TRBD2. The CDR3 is made up of 17 amino acids. Germline values: CDR1 GTSNPN, CDR2 SVGIG (reference sequence). V lost 3 bases to trimming and J lost 3 bases; unmatched junction nucleotides: 12. The CDR3 region has the DNA TGTGCCTGGAGGCCTAAACTCGGGACTAGCCGCTACAATGAGCAGTTCTTC. Protein: CAWRPKLGTSRYNEQFF.

The chain has TRBV29-1 and TRBJ2-5; the D gene is possibly TRBD1 (6 bases). V dropped 7 bases and J dropped 2 bases, with 14 bases sitting between them. Looked up from germline, CDR1 is SQVTM and CDR2 is ANQGSEA. The CDR3 has 13 amino acids. The CDR3 DNA reads TGCAGCGCCCAAAACAGGGAACAAGAGACCCAGTACTTC. It encodes CSAQNREQETQYF.

This sequence joins TRBV5-6 and TRBJ2-6, with a weak D call TRBD2 (7 bases). The CDR3 is 15 residues long. Trimming removed 4 bases from V and 6 bases from J, with 14 bases in between. Germline CDR1 SGHDT, CDR2 YYEEEE. The CDR3 region is CASSARGGVANVLTF. In nucleotides, the CDR3 is TGTGCCAGCAGCGCCCGAGGGGGGGTGGCCAACGTCCTGACTTTC.

This clone showed up just a few times. This rearrangement joins TRBV5-6 to TRBJ1-3; 10 positions match TRBD1. Losses at the gene ends were 1 base for V and 9 bases for J; bases not matched to a gene: 10. Per germline, CDR1 SGHDT and CDR2 YYEEEE. CDR3 length equals 16 residues. The CDR3 DNA sequence: TGTGCCAGCAGCTTGCTCGGGACAGGGGAGGAGGGCACCATATATTTT. Translating gives CASSLLGTGEEGTIYF.

The chain links TRBV9 to TRBJ1-2; 11 bases line up with TRBD1. Germline assignment: CDR1 SGDLS and CDR2 YYNGEE. The CDR3 extends over 15 amino acids. Trimming at V came to 4 bases and at J to 5 bases, leaving 7 bases not matched to a gene. CDR3 sequence (DNA): TGTGCCAGCAGCTTATATGGACAGGGGGCATATGGCTACACCTTC. Protein product: CASSLYGQGAYGYTF.

V is TRBV7-9 and J is TRBJ2-7, with a possible D match to TRBD1 (6 bases). Trimming cost V 5 bases and J 2 bases, with 16 bases left between them. The CDR3 length is 15 residues. The germline gives CDR1 SEHNR, CDR2 FQNEAQ (reference sequence). This CDR3 is CASSPRQELTYEQYF. In DNA, the CDR3 is TGTGCCAGCAGCCCCCGACAGGAACTCACCTACGAGCAGTACTTC. The whole variable domain, filled in from reference TRBV7-9 and TRBJ2-7, reads DTGVSQNPRHKITKRGQNVTFRCDPISEHNRLYWYRQTLGQGPEFLTYFQNEAQLEKSRLLSDRFSAERPKGSFSTLEIQRTEQGDSAMYLCASSPRQELTYEQYFGPGTRLTVT.

V and J are TRBV6-6 and TRBJ2-1, with a possible D match to TRBD2 (6 bases). This CDR3 contains 13 residues. CDR1 and CDR2 from the germline V gene are MNHNY and SVGAGI (reference sequence). V was pared by 6 bases and J by 7 bases, with 13 bases between. The CDR3 reads CASRETGGNEQFF. The CDR3 DNA is TGTGCCAGCAGAGAAACCGGAGGGAATGAGCAGTTCTTC.

The chain recombines TRBV5-6 with TRBJ2-3; TRBD1 matches 8 bases. Germline V gene lookup returns CDR1 SGHDT and CDR2 YYEEEE. Trimming removed 4 bases from V and 6 bases from J; junction bases left unmatched: 13. The CDR3 extends over 16 amino acids. CDR3 residues: CASSPVTGGSGDTQYF. The CDR3 DNA sequence: TGTGCCAGCAGCCCAGTCACAGGGGGGTCTGGGGATACGCAGTATTTT.

This rearrangement joins TRBV29-1 to TRBJ2-7, with 9 bases matching TRBD1. This CDR3 comprises 15 residues. CDR1 and CDR2 from the germline V gene are SQVTM and ANQGSEA. Trimming at V came to 6 bases and at J to 3 bases, leaving 12 bases not matched to a gene. The DNA of the CDR3 is TGCAGCGTGGAATGGACAGGGGACGAGTTCTACGAGCAGTACTTC. Protein sequence: CSVEWTGDEFYEQYF.